This T cell receptor (beta chain) is drawn from a study of blood T cell repertoires in COVID-19. The protocol was immunoSEQ multiplex PCR, while the TCRdb copy is restricted to in-frame clones and leaves out a portion. The data hold about 80,000 clones, with roughly 87% observed a single time. The CDR3 totals 14 residues. Germline CDR1 is LNHDA and CDR2 is SQIVND (reference sequence). Losses at the gene ends were 3 bases for V and 6 bases for J; bases not matched to a gene: 4. The genes are TRBV19 and TRBJ2-3; 9 bases agree with TRBD1. This receptor was identified in a man aged 65 to 79 with acute or convalescent COVID-19. The sample taken for sequencing was peripheral blood. The CDR3 here is CASSITGGFDTQYF. DNA for the CDR3: TGTGCCAGTAGTATCACAGGGGGCTTCGATACGCAGTATTTT.